This T cell receptor beta chain was observed in a study of CD8+ T cells in alopecia areata. In the study overall: Patients received oral tofacitinib, 5 to 10 mg twice daily, for moderate-to-severe alopecia areata. The study, taken as a whole, reports: Clonality in lesional scalp, especially alopecia totalis/universalis, exceeded that of normal scalp.

With respect to this clone: Its matching antigen is unknown.

Treatment: oral pan-JAK inhibitor, 5-10 mg twice daily. As part of sample collection, lesional scalp punch biopsies and peripheral blood were taken from alopecia areata patients. RNA extraction was followed by reverse transcription into cDNA, which acted as the sequencing template. Generated by immunoSEQ multiplex PCR, the TCRdb table keeps only in-frame clones and is missing some. The table records around 140,000 clones, 45% to 60% of them present only once. The V gene's germline CDR1 is LGHNT and CDR2 FRNRAP. The CDR3 covers 12 residues. Trimming took 2 bases from V and 4 from J, leaving 3 bases between them.

The V and J genes are TRBV12-5 and TRBJ1-5; D is undetermined. The starting material was CD8+ T cells sorted from blood, obtained at week 4, from a patient treated with tofacitinib. The receptor was isolated from a human donor with alopecia areata. CDR3 loop: CASGLQNQPQHF. CDR3 in DNA: TGTGCTAGTGGTTTGCAGAATCAGCCCCAGCATTTT.